This TCR beta chain was captured in a study of early T cells in non-severe SARS-CoV-2 infection. CDR3 length: 15 amino acids. V gave up 5 bases and J gave up 0 bases, with 11 bases separating them. CDR1 and CDR2 (germline): SNHLY, FYNNEI. Via MiXCR, TCRdb re-called the 5' RACE reads, giving one row per CDR3 protein. The sample contains about 25,000 distinct CDR3 sequences, about 4.8% of which appear only once. The receptor was derived from an adult who was a healthcare worker with PCR-confirmed SARS-CoV-2 infection or an uninfected control (not recorded which). Sample: whole blood. This rearrangement joins TRBV2 to TRBJ1-5, with D maybe TRBD1 (6 bases). CDR3 DNA: TGTGCCAGCAGTTTAACAGGGTTTAGCAATCAGCCCCAGCATTTT. Amino acid sequence: CASSLTGFSNQPQHF.